The 10 T cell receptor beta chains listed next were all sequenced from one sample in a study of blood T cell repertoires in COVID-19. Produced via immunoSEQ multiplex PCR; TCRdb's table is partial and in-frame only. This table has 70,000 to 90,000 clones, 75% to 90% appearing once. The specimen sequenced was PBMCs or T cells enriched from blood (not recorded which). The receptors stem from a woman between 50 and 59 years old with acute COVID-19.

For this clone: Other DNA sequences in the sample encode the same CDR3. This chain joins TRBV5-1 and TRBJ2-7; TRBD1 is a possible D gene (7 bases). This CDR3 has 14 amino acids. CDR1 SGHRS and CDR2 YFSETQ come from the germline V gene. V gave up 2 bases and J gave up 3 bases, with 12 bases separating them. The CDR3 sequence: CASSFGQGGYEQYF. The CDR3, as DNA: TGCGCCAGCAGCTTTGGGCAGGGGGGCTACGAGCAGTACTTC.

The chain is built from TRBV6-1 and TRBJ1-6; TRBD1 aligns across 7 bases. CDR1 is MNHNS, CDR2 SASEGT, per germline. The CDR3 has 15 amino acids. After removal of 3 bases from V and 8 bases from J, the junction contained 7 bases not matched to a gene. The CDR3 reads CASSEIVQGDSPLHF. The DNA of the CDR3 is TGTGCCAGCAGTGAGATCGTCCAGGGGGATTCACCCCTCCACTTT.

The chain is built from TRBV12-3 or TRBV12-4 and TRBJ1-1; D remains ambiguous. V lost 5 bases, J lost 1 base, and 5 bases lay in between. The CDR3 spans 12 residues. The chain's CDR3 is CASSTENTEAFF. CDR3 coding DNA: TGTGCCAGCAGTACTGAGAACACTGAAGCTTTCTTT.

This clone appeared a single time. The gene calls are TRBV5-1 and TRBJ2-7; a possible D gene is TRBD1 (6 bases). V was trimmed by 3 bases and J by 3 bases, leaving 19 bases between them. Germline V gene data show CDR1 as SGHRS and CDR2 as YFSETQ. The CDR3 is 16 amino acids. CDR3 residues: CASSSHSGQGIYEQYF. CDR3 DNA: TGCGCCAGCAGCTCCCATTCCGGCCAGGGGATCTACGAGCAGTACTTC.

This clone has more than one count but fewer than ten. The genes are TRBV30 and TRBJ1-6; D is unresolved. CDR1 and CDR2 (germline): GTSNPN, SVGIG (reference sequence). This CDR3 is 13 amino acids long. V was cut by 0 bases and J by 8 bases, with 8 bases left in between. Here the CDR3 DNA reads TGTGCCTGGAGTGTACTTGCGGATTCACCCCTCCACTTT. Residues: CAWSVLADSPLHF.

This chain joins TRBV25-1 and TRBJ2-5; D call uncertain. The germline V and J ends were trimmed by 4 bases and 2 bases, with 2 bases remaining between them. Germline values: CDR1 MGHDK, CDR2 SYGVNS. The CDR3 is made up of 11 amino acids. Written as DNA, the CDR3 is TGTGCCAGCAGTGTACAAGAGACCCAGTACTTC. Translation: CASSVQETQYF.

The rearrangement joins TRBV30 to TRBJ1-3; D perhaps matches TRBD1 (6 bases). Germline V lookup: CDR1 GTSNPN, CDR2 SVGIG (reference sequence). This CDR3 has 16 amino acids. The V gene lost 2 bases and the J gene lost 6 bases, with 20 bases spanning the gap. CDR3 DNA sequence: TGTGCCTGGAGTAACTCGCGCCACCCAGGGGAAAACACCATATATTTT. Its protein product is CAWSNSRHPGENTIYF.

This chain uses TRBV3-1 (or the pseudogene TRBV3-2) with TRBJ1-2; D may be TRBD1 (6 bases). Per the germline V gene, CDR1 is LGHDT and CDR2 is YNNKEL (reference sequence). Trimming took 3 bases from V and 5 from J, leaving 10 bases between them. This CDR3 is built from 13 residues. The CDR3 bases are TGTGCCAGCAGCCACGAGGGGGTATATGGCTACACCTTC. Translated: CASSHEGVYGYTF.

This clone was observed once. CDR3 nucleotide sequence: TGTGCCAGCAGCAGCAGAGTAGACAGGGAAAGGTCCTATCAGCCCCAGCATTTT. It is translated as CASSSRVDRERSYQPQHF. The chain has TRBV21-1 and TRBJ1-5; TRBD1 is taken as the D call from the table, unchecked against the DNA. TRBV21-1 is designated a pseudogene. The CDR3 sequence is 18 residues long.

The chain joins TRBV7-5 to TRBJ2-7; TRBD1, as called in the table, went unchecked against the DNA. TRBV7-5 is tagged as a pseudogene. The CDR3 covers 14 residues. CDR3 loop: CVRSLAPHSYEQYF. The CDR3 DNA is TGTGTCAGAAGCTTAGCTCCCCACAGCTACGAGCAGTACTTC.